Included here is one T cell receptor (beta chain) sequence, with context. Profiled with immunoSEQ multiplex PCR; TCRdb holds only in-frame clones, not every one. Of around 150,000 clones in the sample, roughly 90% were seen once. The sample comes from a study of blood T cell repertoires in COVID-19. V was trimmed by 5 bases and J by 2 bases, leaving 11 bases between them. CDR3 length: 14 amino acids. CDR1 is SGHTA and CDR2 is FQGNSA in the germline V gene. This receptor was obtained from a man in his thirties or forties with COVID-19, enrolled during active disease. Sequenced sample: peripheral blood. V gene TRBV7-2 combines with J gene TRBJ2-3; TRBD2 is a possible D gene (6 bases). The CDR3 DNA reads TGTGCCAGCAGCGCGGGACCGAACACAGATACGCAGTATTTT. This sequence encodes CASSAGPNTDTQYF.